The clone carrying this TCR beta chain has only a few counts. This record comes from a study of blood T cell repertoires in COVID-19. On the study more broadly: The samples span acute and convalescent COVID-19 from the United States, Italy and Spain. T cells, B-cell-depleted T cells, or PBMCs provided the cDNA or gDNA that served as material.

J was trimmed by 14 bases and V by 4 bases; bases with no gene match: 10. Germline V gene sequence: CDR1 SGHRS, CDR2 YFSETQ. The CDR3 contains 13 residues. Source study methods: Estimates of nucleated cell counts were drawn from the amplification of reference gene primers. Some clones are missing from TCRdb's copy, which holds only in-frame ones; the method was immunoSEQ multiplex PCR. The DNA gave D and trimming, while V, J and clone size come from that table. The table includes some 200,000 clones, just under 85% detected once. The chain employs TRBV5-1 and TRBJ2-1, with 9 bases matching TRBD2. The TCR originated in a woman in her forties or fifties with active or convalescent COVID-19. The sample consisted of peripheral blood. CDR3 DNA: TGCGCCAGCAGCCCTGGGACTAGCTTTTGGAAGTTCTTC. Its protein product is CASSPGTSFWKFF.